The T cell receptor beta chain described here comes from a study of Tregs in tolerant kidney transplant recipients. Regarding this clone: Its cognate antigen is unknown.

Germline V gene sequence: CDR1 SGHRS, CDR2 YFSETQ. The CDR3 consists of 14 residues. V was trimmed by 0 bases and J by 4 bases, leaving 10 bases between them. TCRdb's copy holds only in-frame clones and misses some; the assay was immunoSEQ multiplex PCR. The sample has tens of thousands of clones, roughly nine tenths seen once. Study conclusions and caveats: Activated donor B cell expansion appeared to reveal the most relevant donor-specific TCRbeta repertoire. Few patients were studied, so findings need validation in larger groups. No direct test of biological reproducibility was done here.

The TCR was taken from a human donor in good health. The chain couples TRBV5-1 to TRBJ1-2; D unclear. The sequenced material came from CD8+ T cells from blood. The CDR3 coding sequence is TGCGCCAGCAGCTTGGAGCCGGGTTCCTATGGCTACACCTTC. Translation gives CASSLEPGSYGYTF.